This TCR beta chain emerged from a study of blood T cells in healthy people across ages. Study-wide findings and caveats: Underestimates were what the diversity estimates from one million T cells were considered to be.

J was trimmed by 4 bases and V by 3 bases; bases with no gene match: 6. CDR1 and CDR2 from the germline V gene are MDHEN and SYDVKM. This CDR3 is 16 amino acids long. A J-beta primer mix and a sample-barcoded 5' primer were used in a second PCR of roughly 6 to 12 cycles. TCRdb analysed the 5' RACE reads with MiXCR anew, one entry per CDR3 protein. The table includes some 1.5 million distinct CDR3 sequences, about 45% detected once. Many counts were recorded for this clonotype. The antigen is not known. The genes are TRBV28 and TRBJ2-6; TRBD1 matches 7 bases. Sequenced: blood. This clonotype was obtained from a woman between 18 and 30 years old in good health. In DNA, the CDR3 is TGTGCCAGCAGTTTCCGACAGGGCATGGGGGCCAACGTCCTGACTTTC. This sequence encodes CASSFRQGMGANVLTF.